Reported below is one T cell receptor (beta chain). No cognate antigen has been identified for it. Base qualities are not provided; no much larger clone lies one nucleotide away. After PBMCs were isolated by density centrifugation and stained for CD3, CD4 and CD8, a FACSAria was used to sort CD4+ and CD8+ T cells. Scalp biopsies and blood samples were obtained from unaffected controls. The CDR3 starts with the cysteine, ends with the phenylalanine, and has 15 residues. Kept here is only the CDR3 DNA, which spans 45 bases and is read in frame from base 1. Taken from the germline V gene (reference sequence), the CDR1 and CDR2 loops are LNHNV and YYDKDF. The V and J ends are trimmed by 4 bases and 2 bases, leaving 14 bases between them. The library was built by means of the immunoSEQ multiplex PCR assay. To provide template for TCR sequencing, every sample had RNA extracted and reverse transcribed into cDNA. First-strand cDNA was synthesized with SuperScript III using a 2:1 mix of oligo-dT and random hexamers. A synthetic immune receptor repertoire was used to gauge amplification bias, and whatever bias remained was removed computationally. On the authors' methods: After raw reads were preprocessed to remove errors, the CDR3 was defined following IMGT conventions as running from the conserved cysteine to phenylalanine. Clonality was computed as 1 minus the Shannon entropy, with the entropy normalized by log2 of the number of productive unique TCRs. Whether each scalp clone was CD4 or CD8 was inferred by checking scalp TCRbeta sequences against the CD4 and CD8 repertoires from sorted blood. TCRdb limited this immuneACCESS table to in-frame rearrangements with V and J called. A share of clones is missing; checked studies link under half to unresolved V genes, and the rest is unexplained. V and J calls and clone size follow that table, whereas D and trimming were derived from the DNA. The sample table shows about 140,000 clones, and around 57% are seen once. Approximately 4.3% of the sample goes to the ten largest clones.

This record belongs to a study of CD8+ T cells in alopecia areata (dated by TCRdb to between 2017 and 2018). With regard to the full study: In both human patients and the C3H/HeJ mouse model, the study applied high-throughput TCRbeta sequencing to look at T cell clonal expansion in alopecia areata. Human TCRbeta sequencing covered scalp tissue and sorted CD4+ and CD8+ peripheral blood T cells from patchy and totalis/universalis alopecia areata patients and healthy controls. Clonality in the scalp was compared among normal scalp (n=4), patchy alopecia areata scalp (n=8), and alopecia totalis/universalis scalp (n=8). RNA was obtained with the PAXgene miRNA kit for fixed scalp, the miRNeasy kit for PBMCs, and the RNeasy kit for mouse skin. immunoSEQ multiplex PCR using 35 Vbeta forward primers and 13 Jbeta reverse primers was used to amplify TCRbeta CDR3 regions. The paper as a whole reports these results and caveats: TCR sequences shared between patients were less clear than in mice, possibly partly because of HLA diversity in the patient population. Compared with normal scalp, lesional scalp, particularly in alopecia totalis/universalis, had higher clonality and more expanded CD8+ clones, which suggests antigenic drive. Scalp TCR repertoire analysis is complicated because resident alphabeta T cells in normal human skin are also sequenced, whereas mouse skin is dominated by gammadelta T cells.

The sequence derives from a human donor in good health. The rearranged chain carries TRBV15 and TRBJ2-5; the D gene assignment is perhaps TRBD1 or TRBD2, with each matching 5 bases. The sample consisted of CD4+ T cells sorted from blood. Here is the DNA: TGTGCCACCAGCAAGGGACCGAGTTTACAAGAGACCCAGTACTTC. It is translated as CATSKGPSLQETQYF.